These 22 T cell receptor beta chains share one sample of origin, sequenced in a study of blood T cell repertoires in COVID-19. Clones were read by immunoSEQ multiplex PCR, and TCRdb kept only the in-frame ones, dropping some. Of approximately 270,000 clones listed, 89% are singletons. What was sequenced was peripheral blood. Receptor source: a man in his forties or fifties with acute or convalescent COVID-19.

This chain joins TRBV3-1 (or the pseudogene TRBV3-2) and TRBJ1-4; 7 bases map to TRBD1. J was trimmed by 7 bases and V by 5 bases; bases with no gene match: 7. The CDR3 has 14 amino acids. Germline V CDR1 and CDR2: LGHDT, YNNKEL (reference sequence). This CDR3 is CASSFGTASEKLFF. The CDR3 bases are TGTGCCAGCAGCTTTGGGACAGCAAGTGAAAAACTGTTTTTT.

The chain couples TRBV6-5 to TRBJ1-1; D gene uncertain. Germline CDR1 and CDR2: MNHEY and SVGAGI. V lost 7 bases to trimming and J lost 1 base, with 7 bases between them. There are 12 residues in the CDR3. The CDR3 loop is CASISWNTEAFF. For the CDR3, the DNA is TGTGCCAGCATAAGCTGGAACACTGAAGCTTTCTTT.

The genes are TRBV30 and TRBJ1-6; D perhaps matches TRBD1 (6 bases). Trimming shortened V by 2 bases and J by 8 bases, and 13 bases separated the two germline ends. Germline-derived CDR1 and CDR2 are GTSNPN and SVGIG (reference sequence). CDR3 length equals 14 residues. CDR3 sequence (DNA): TGTGCCTGGAGTTGGGGGGGCAAGTATTCACCCCTCCACTTT. Its translation is CAWSWGGKYSPLHF.

The chain carries TRBV7-2 and TRBJ2-1, with TRBD1 matching 8 bases. The CDR3 length is 14 residues. Germline CDR1 is SGHTA and CDR2 is FQGNSA. The V segment lost 2 bases and the J segment 7 bases; nucleotides outside the gene matches: 4. This CDR3 is CASSLSGGRNEQFF. DNA for the CDR3: TGTGCCAGCAGCTTATCAGGGGGCAGGAATGAGCAGTTCTTC. Full variable domain (rest looked up from reference TRBV7-2 and TRBJ2-1): GAGVSQSPSNKVTEKGKDVELRCDPISGHTALYWYRQSLGQGLEFLIYFQGNSAPDKSGLPSDRFSAERTGGSVSTLTIQRTQQEDSAVYLCASSLSGGRNEQFFGPGTRLTVL.

In this sample, this clone turned up a few times. This rearrangement joins TRBV6-6 to TRBJ2-1, with 13 nucleotides matching TRBD2. V trimming: 6 bases; J trimming: 8 bases; junction bases outside the gene matches: 7. The CDR3 sequence is 15 residues long. CDR1 is MNHNY, CDR2 SVGAGI, per germline (reference sequence). The CDR3 sequence is CASRTGTSGVHEQFF. The CDR3 nucleotides are TGTGCCAGCAGGACCGGGACTAGCGGGGTGCATGAGCAGTTCTTC.

The chain joins TRBV5-1 to TRBJ1-2; D is unresolved. The germline V gene encodes CDR1 SGHRS and CDR2 YFSETQ. The CDR3 spans 13 residues. Between the trimmed V and J ends, which lost 4 bases and 3 bases, there was a span of 10 bases. The CDR3 loop is CASSEVMDYGYTF. CDR3 nucleotides: TGCGCCAGCAGCGAGGTAATGGACTATGGCTACACCTTC.

V gene TRBV3-1 (or the pseudogene TRBV3-2) combines with J gene TRBJ1-3, with a possible D match to TRBD1 (5 bases). V lost 0 bases and J 0 bases, leaving 15 bases between the germline ends. Germline lookup yields CDR1 LGHDT and CDR2 YNNKEL (reference sequence). The CDR3 is 18 amino acids. The DNA for the CDR3 is TGTGCCAGCAGCCAAGATCCCCCAACAGGTAGCTCTGGAAACACCATATATTTT. Amino acids: CASSQDPPTGSSGNTIYF.

On this clone itself: This CDR3 is also generated by other DNA sequences in the sample. The V and J genes are TRBV27 and TRBJ1-1, with unresolved D. CDR3 length equals 12 residues. The germline gives CDR1 MNHEY, CDR2 SMNVEV (reference sequence). The germline V and J ends were trimmed by 4 bases and 0 bases, with 3 bases remaining between them. The CDR3 sequence is CASSSVNTEAFF. The DNA of the CDR3 is TGTGCCAGCAGTTCCGTGAACACTGAAGCTTTCTTT.

The chain uses TRBV11-1 and TRBJ2-3, with TRBD2 matching over 9 bases. Trimming removed 1 base from V and 1 base from J; junction bases left unmatched: 3. CDR1 and CDR2 (germline): SGHAT, FQDESV (reference sequence). The CDR3 covers 16 residues. CDR3 in amino acids: CASSLGSSGGTDTQYF. CDR3 nucleotides: TGTGCCAGCAGCTTAGGGTCTAGCGGGGGCACAGATACGCAGTATTTT.

The rearrangement links TRBV28 to TRBJ1-2; D possibly corresponds to TRBD1 (6 bases). The CDR3 consists of 10 residues. The V end was cut by 6 bases, the J end by 8 bases, with 7 bases between. Germline V gives CDR1 MDHEN, CDR2 SYDVKM. The CDR3 DNA reads TGTGCCAGCAGAGACAGGGGCTACACCTTC. Amino acid sequence: CASRDRGYTF.

The J gene is TRBJ2-6, the V gene TRBV6-5, with 7 bases fitting TRBD1. Germline CDR1 reads MNHEY; CDR2 reads SVGAGI. The CDR3 has 14 residues. The CDR3 region is CAGGRGSGANVLTF. The CDR3, as DNA: TGTGCAGGGGGCCGGGGCTCTGGGGCCAACGTCCTGACTTTC.

Comment on this clone: Germline is not matched at one junction end, which may reflect a read error. This chain links TRBV7-6 with TRBJ2-7; 7 positions agree with TRBD1. Per the germline V gene, CDR1 is SGHVS and CDR2 is FNYEAQ. There are 12 residues in the CDR3. DNA for the CDR3: TGTGCCAGCAGCTCACCAAGGGGGCTTATGGACTTC. This encodes CASSSPRGLMDF.

The chain has TRBV5-1 and TRBJ1-3; D may be TRBD1 (6 bases). The CDR3 is made up of 17 amino acids. CDR1 and CDR2 from the germline V gene are SGHRS and YFSETQ. The V gene lost 1 base and the J gene lost 4 bases, with 18 bases spanning the gap. This chain's CDR3 is CASSLSTQGTGGNTIYF. For the CDR3, the DNA is TGCGCCAGCAGCTTGTCCACACAGGGCACGGGGGGAAACACCATATATTTT.

This chain connects TRBV27 to TRBJ2-5, with a tentative D call TRBD2 (6 bases). This CDR3 comprises 14 residues. Germline CDR1 MNHEY, CDR2 SMNVEV (reference sequence). The ends were cut back, 5 bases at V and 6 bases at J, with 16 bases in the middle. The CDR3 region is CASSIEAGGKTQYF. CDR3 bases: TGTGCCAGCAGTATCGAAGCGGGCGGGAAGACCCAGTACTTC.

This clone was seen a few times. The chain combines TRBV29-1 with TRBJ1-2, with TRBD1 as a possible D gene (5 bases). This CDR3 spans 12 amino acids. Trimming cost V 7 bases and J 6 bases, with 15 bases left between them. Germline V gene lookup returns CDR1 SQVTM and CDR2 ANQGSEA. CDR3 sequence (DNA): TGCAGCGCCCGACAGACCGTCGATGGCTACACCTTC. Translation gives CSARQTVDGYTF.

CDR3 nucleotide sequence: TGTGCCAGCAGCCCCGCTTTAGGGTCAGTGACAGGGGGCTATGGCTACACCTTC. Its translation: CASSPALGSVTGGYGYTF. The gene calls are TRBV5-4 and TRBJ1-2; 9 nucleotides match TRBD1. V lost 4 bases to trimming and J lost 4 bases; unmatched junction nucleotides: 17. Germline V gene data show CDR1 as SGHNT and CDR2 as YYREEE (reference sequence). There are 18 residues in the CDR3.

This clone was detected a few times. The J gene is TRBJ2-2, the V gene TRBV7-3; D not certain. V was pared by 6 bases and J by 6 bases, with 8 bases between. CDR1 is SGHTA, CDR2 FQGTGA, per germline. This CDR3 spans 12 amino acids. The CDR3 nucleotides read TGTGCCAGCAGTTTTCCAGCCGGGGAGCTGTTTTTT. It codes for CASSFPAGELFF. Full variable domain (missing parts from reference TRBV7-3 and TRBJ2-2): GAGVSQTPSNKVTEKGKYVELRCDPISGHTALYWYRQSLGQGPEFLIYFQGTGAADDSGLPNDRFFAVRPEGSVSTLKIQRTERGDSAVYLCASSFPAGELFFGEGSRLTVL.

The table lists this clone with a count of one. Other DNA sequences in this sample translate to the same CDR3. The CDR3 DNA is TGTGCCTGGAGTGTATGGGGAGTGAACACTGAAGCTTTCTTT. This encodes CAWSVWGVNTEAFF. V and J are TRBV30 and TRBJ1-1; D is unresolved. Deletions cut 0 bases from V and 0 bases from J, with 8 bases between. The CDR3 extends over 14 amino acids. Germline V gives CDR1 GTSNPN, CDR2 SVGIG (reference sequence). The whole variable domain, filled in from reference TRBV30 and TRBJ1-1, reads SQTIHQWPATLVQPVGSPLSLECTVEGTSNPNLYWYRQAAGRGLQLLFYSVGIGQISSEVPQNLSASRPQDRQFILSSKKLLLSDSGFYLCAWSVWGVNTEAFFGQGTRLTVV.

The chain is built from TRBV18 and TRBJ2-2; 7 bases are shared with TRBD1. This CDR3 has 15 amino acids. From germline, CDR1 is KGHSH and CDR2 LQKENI. J was trimmed by 9 bases and V by 6 bases; bases with no gene match: 13. CDR3 protein: CASSYNTGARWELFF. The CDR3 bases are TGTGCCAGCTCCTACAATACAGGGGCAAGGTGGGAGCTGTTTTTT.

The rearrangement joins TRBV5-1 to TRBJ2-3; D is perhaps TRBD1 (5 bases). This CDR3 region has 16 residues. The V gene lost 4 bases and the J gene lost 5 bases, with 20 bases spanning the gap. Germline CDR1 and CDR2: SGHRS and YFSETQ. CDR3 residues: CASSPGGPGWGDTQYF. Written as DNA, the CDR3 is TGCGCCAGCAGCCCCGGCGGCCCAGGGTGGGGAGATACGCAGTATTTT.

The CDR3, as DNA: TGTGCCATCAGTGAGTCGTTGGCCCCTGAAGCCCTCCACTTT. Protein: CAISESLAPEALHF. This chain uses TRBV10-3 with TRBJ1-6; D remains unclear. V lost 0 bases to trimming and J lost 14 bases, with 14 bases between them. The germline V gene has CDR1 ENHRY and CDR2 SYGVKD. The length of the CDR3 is 14 residues.

This clone turned up a few times. This chain links TRBV6-2 or TRBV6-3 with TRBJ2-3; 10 bases are a match to TRBD2. In germline, CDR1 is MNHEY, CDR2 SVGEGT. This CDR3 is built from 15 residues. V shed 2 bases and J 4 bases; nucleotides not matched to a gene: 3. CDR3 in amino acids: CASSYLAGAADTQYF. CDR3 nucleotide sequence: TGTGCCAGCAGTTACCTAGCGGGGGCGGCAGATACGCAGTATTTT.